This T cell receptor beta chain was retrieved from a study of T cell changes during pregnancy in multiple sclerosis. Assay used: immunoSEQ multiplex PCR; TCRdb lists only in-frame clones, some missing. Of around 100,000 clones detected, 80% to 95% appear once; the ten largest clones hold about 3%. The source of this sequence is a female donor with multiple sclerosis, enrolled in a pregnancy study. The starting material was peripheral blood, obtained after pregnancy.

In DNA, the CDR3 is TGTGCCAGCAACAGCGGGGGGGTGGACACCGGGGAGCTGTTTTTT. Amino acids: CASNSGGVDTGELFF. The chain joins TRBV9 to TRBJ2-2; 10 nucleotides agree with TRBD2. The CDR3 runs 15 residues. Germline V gives CDR1 SGDLS, CDR2 YYNGEE. V shed 6 bases, J shed 3 bases, and the junction held 5 bases outside the gene matches.